The source of this T cell receptor beta chain is a study of T cell responses to AZD1222 COVID-19 vaccine. The overall study: Recipients boosted at about 4 weeks or about 12 weeks are pooled.

The study's findings and limits: White British people made up most donors, females outnumbered males, and clonal diversity was possibly underestimated. Close to half of all spike-specific TCRs reportedly target regions of the variants that are unmutated. No day 14 peak samples; only post-peak repertoires were characterized.

Worth noting for this clone: Antigen specificity is unknown.

This CDR3 region has 15 residues. Germline values: CDR1 SGHTA, CDR2 FQGNSA. V was clipped by 3 bases and J by 3 bases, with 14 bases between them. Here immunoSEQ multiplex PCR was the method, and the copy in TCRdb shows in-frame clones only, minus some. The sample gives about 110,000 clones, 82% of which show up once; 5% is in the top ten. This material consisted of peripheral blood, taken on day 0 of AZD1222 vaccination. The TCR comes from an adult in good health. The rearrangement links TRBV7-2 to TRBJ1-1; D is unclear. The CDR3 DNA sequence: TGTGCCAGCAGCTTTTTTTCCGCACCGCACACTGAAGCTTTCTTT. The encoded protein is CASSFFSAPHTEAFF.